This paragraph reports one T cell receptor (beta chain). This table comes from immunoSEQ multiplex PCR, and its TCRdb copy is limited to in-frame clones, with some not included. The sample lists 150,000 to 200,000 clones; around 90% were seen once. The sample belongs to a study of control samples from healthy donors and cancer patients. The CDR3 extends over 14 amino acids. Germline lookup yields CDR1 SGHAT and CDR2 FQNNGV. Trimming took off 0 bases at V and 1 base at J, with 6 bases between the two ends. The sample consisted of blood. The TCR originated in a man aged 18 to 29 in good health. V and J are TRBV11-2 and TRBJ1-1; D is possibly TRBD1 (6 bases). CDR3 bases: TGTGCCAGCAGCTTAGAGGGGGCGAACACTGAAGCTTTCTTT. It yields the protein CASSLEGANTEAFF.